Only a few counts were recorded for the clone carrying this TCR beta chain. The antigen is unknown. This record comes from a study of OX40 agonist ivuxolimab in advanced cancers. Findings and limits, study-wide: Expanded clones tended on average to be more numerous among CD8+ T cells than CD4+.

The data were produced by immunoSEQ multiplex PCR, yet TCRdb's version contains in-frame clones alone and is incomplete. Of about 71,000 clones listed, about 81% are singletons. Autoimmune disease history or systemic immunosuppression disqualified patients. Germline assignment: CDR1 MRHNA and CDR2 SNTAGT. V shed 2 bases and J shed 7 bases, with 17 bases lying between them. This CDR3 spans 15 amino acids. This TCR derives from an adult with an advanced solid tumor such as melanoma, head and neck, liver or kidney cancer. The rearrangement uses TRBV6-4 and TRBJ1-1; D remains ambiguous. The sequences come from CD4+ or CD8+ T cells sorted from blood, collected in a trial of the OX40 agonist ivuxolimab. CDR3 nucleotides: TGTGCCAGCAGTGACCCACTCCGGTCGGGCGGTGAAGCTTTCTTT. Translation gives CASSDPLRSGGEAFF.